This T cell receptor (beta chain) appears in the sequencing data of a study of long-term antiretroviral therapy in people with HIV (dated by TCRdb to the early 2020s). Study-level background: Collection of the earliest samples took place about a decade ahead of the 2015 WHO recommendation for immediate ART, at a time when ART was typically delayed until CD4 counts fell. No cross-contamination during QIAcube processing turned up in test extractions that ran a monoclonal T-cell line alongside about 35 polyclonal samples. Among the 25 to 35 participants with HIV, around 10 were female. A retrospective serial study tested whether changes in peripheral blood TRB repertoire composition and diversity were associated with ART initiation and durable HIV suppression. A total of 192 cryopreserved PBMC samples came from 25 to 35 adults with confirmed HIV infection and were collected serially over a mean of approximately six years (range 1-12).

At the junction V is shortened by 2 bases and J by 2 bases, with 11 bases in between. Per the germline V gene, SGHTA is the CDR1 and FQGNSA is the CDR2. The CDR3 numbers 15 residues from cysteine through phenylalanine. Only the CDR3 DNA stays, 45 bases, in frame from base 1. To be included, a participant needed at least one PBMC sample from before ART initiation plus at least two post-ART samples. All participants with HIV were treated in the United States of America. Before DNA extraction, cryopreserved samples of roughly 0.85-10 million PBMC were thawed and washed. At the time of the earliest PBMC sample, participants with HIV were aged between about 20 and 54 years. PBMC samples from each participant spanned 1-4 timepoints before ART initiation and 2-8 timepoints after ART initiation, with a median of 7 samples. Serial HIV viral load, CD4+ T-cell count, ART history and demographic data were obtained for every participant. Genomic DNA was extracted from unsorted PBMC with a Qiagen kit on a QIAcube, with processing performed in batches of 12 samples.

Of note for this clone: Its recognized antigen is unknown. No much larger clonotype is one base removed from it; base qualities were not supplied.

The immunoSEQ hsTCRB v3.0 assay was used at survey level resolution to sequence the TRB variable region. TRB sequencing targeted a depth of 40,000-50,000 T-cell genomes per sample. TRB libraries were pooled and sequenced on an Illumina MiSeq using a v3 150-cycle kit. In the paper's pipeline: Repertoire analysis was run in R within a reproducible Nextflow workflow that covered QC, data transformation and analysis. Custom analyses were implemented in LymphoSeq2, an R package for AIRR-Seq data exploration. Several samples that produced fewer than 5000 total TRB sequences were removed, so 190 or so HIV repertoires were analyzed. Among the approximately 190 HIV repertoires that were kept, some 61 were collected before ART initiation and over 120 were collected after ART initiation. Repertoires were downsampled to 5000 TRB nucleotide sequences, and summary statistics were averaged over 100 downsampling iterations. Only TRB sequences with CDR3 regions of at least seven amino acids were retained for analysis. Two measures captured diversity: a Shannon entropy-derived clonality score and the Gini coefficient. Repertoire networks linked the top 5000 CDR3 amino acid sequences whenever two sequences differed by an edit distance of one. GLIPH2 predicted antigen specificity groups and MHC restriction for TRB CDR3 amino acid sequences. To flag known associations with CMV, EBV, HIV or tissue antigens, CDR3 amino acid sequences were compared against VDJdb and McPAS-TCR. Pre-ART, post-ART and control groups were compared with Wilcoxon signed-rank tests and Holm-Bonferroni correction. The clones in this table, taken by TCRdb from immuneACCESS, are in-frame only. Not every clone is retained; where verified, under half of the shortfall comes from an unresolved V gene, and the cause of the rest is unknown. V and J calls and clone size come straight from that table; D and trimming were deduced from the DNA. The sample table holds some 30,000 clones, of which about 90% were seen once. The top ten hold roughly 1% of the sample.

General findings and caveats noted by the study authors: Because cell numbers in pre-ART samples were limited, unsorted PBMC were profiled instead of sorted CD4+ and CD8+ T cells. Inferences about post-ART repertoire changes are limited because no data were available on ART adherence, viral resistance or therapy changes. Narrower CDR3 length ranges were observed in HIV repertoires than in controls, and an antigen-experienced repertoire with only a slight naive shift after ART was suggested by the network structure. ART initiation was associated with a significant increase in TRB diversity, but diversity stayed significantly below transplant donor controls even after long-term ART. The samples were dated from 2004 to 2017, and the ART regimens that were used may be less effective than current ART regimens. At every time point, the repertoire was dominated by expanded TRB clones first identified before ART initiation, although this dominance fluctuated and, in many PLHIV, declined after ART. Since PBMC availability was limited, sequencing covered only the TCR beta chain, with no alpha chain pairing.

This specimen consisted of unsorted PBMCs, obtained 2 years after starting antiretroviral therapy. This TCR derives from a man in his fifties with HIV. The chain couples TRBV7-2 to TRBJ2-3, with a weak D call of TRBD1 (6 bases match). The CDR3 protein: CASSLLGGVTDTQYF. The bases read TGTGCCAGCAGCTTATTAGGGGGTGTCACAGATACGCAGTATTTT.